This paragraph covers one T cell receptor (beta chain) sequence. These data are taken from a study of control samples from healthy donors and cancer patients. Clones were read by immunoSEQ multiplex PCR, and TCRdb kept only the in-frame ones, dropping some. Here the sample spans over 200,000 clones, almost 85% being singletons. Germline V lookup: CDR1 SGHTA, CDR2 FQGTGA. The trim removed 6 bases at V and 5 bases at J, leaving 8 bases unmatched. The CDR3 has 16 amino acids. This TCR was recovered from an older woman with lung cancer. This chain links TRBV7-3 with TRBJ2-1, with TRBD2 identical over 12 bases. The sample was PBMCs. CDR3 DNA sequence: TGTGCCAGCAGTTTGCTAGCGGGAGGGGGTGACAATGAGCAGTTCTTC. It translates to CASSLLAGGGDNEQFF.